Here is one T cell receptor (beta chain) with its context. These data originate in a study of CD8 T cells in Susac syndrome. Germline-derived CDR1 and CDR2 are GTSNPN and SVGIG (reference sequence). This CDR3 has 16 residues. V was clipped by 2 bases and J by 4 bases; unmatched bases: 8. It was with random hexamers that roughly 0.5 to 1 ug RNA was reverse transcribed. An immunoSEQ multiplex PCR generated amplified TCR beta CDR3 products spanning 54 Vbeta and 13 Jbeta. TCRdb called the immunoSEQ multiplex PCR reads again in MiXCR, with one record for every CDR3 protein. Of about 120,000 distinct CDR3 sequences listed, about 95% are singletons. The authors carried out high-throughput sequencing of TCR beta. They applied it to CD8+ and CD4+ T cells obtained from blood. Healthy donors formed controls matched for age and sex. Negative isolation was used for CD8+ and CD4+ T cells, and FACS enrichment was applied to TEMRA cells.

The sequence was obtained from a human donor in good health. Material for sequencing was CD4+ T cells from PBMCs. The rearrangement joins TRBV30 to TRBJ1-5; TRBD1 aligns across 10 bases. The CDR3 nucleotides read TGTGCCTGGAGTACAGGGGACAGGGGTTTTAATCAGCCCCAGCATTTT. Translating it yields CAWSTGDRGFNQPQHF. Full variable domain (remainder filled in from reference TRBV30 and TRBJ1-5): SQTIHQWPATLVQPVGSPLSLECTVEGTSNPNLYWYRQAAGRGLQLLFYSVGIGQISSEVPQNLSASRPQDRQFILSSKKLLLSDSGFYLCAWSTGDRGFNQPQHFGDGTRLSIL.